This T cell receptor beta chain was documented in a study of tumor-infiltrating lymphocytes in primary liver carcinoma. Scientists recovered RNA and DNA together from around 20-30 mg of unsorted bulk tissue. Starting from approximately 470 ng of total RNA, TCR beta cDNA was produced with a primer in the constant region. Three-round nested multiplex PCR performed with slightly modified ARM-PCR produced the TCR beta libraries. Both of the initial two PCR rounds ran for about 9 cycles and employed TRBV1-TRBV30 forward primers alongside a C-beta reverse primer. TCRdb passed the multiplex PCR reads through MiXCR, listing each CDR3 protein once. The sample has about 60,000 distinct CDR3 sequences, 71% seen once. The sample holds a few counts of this clonotype. The junction does not match germline at one end; this may be a read error. Germline CDR1 reads SGHDN; CDR2 reads FVKESK. There are 14 residues in the CDR3.

The V gene is TRBV14, the J gene TRBJ1-1, with D uncertain. The material sequenced was liver tumor tissue from sampling region 4. Subset defined: tumor region T4, right-lateral pole. The receptor comes from a man between 35 and 55 years old with primary liver carcinoma and hepatitis B virus infection. The CDR3 nucleotides read TGTGCCGGCAGCCAAGTAGATTTGAACACTGAAGCTTTCTTT. Amino acids: CAGSQVDLNTEAFF.